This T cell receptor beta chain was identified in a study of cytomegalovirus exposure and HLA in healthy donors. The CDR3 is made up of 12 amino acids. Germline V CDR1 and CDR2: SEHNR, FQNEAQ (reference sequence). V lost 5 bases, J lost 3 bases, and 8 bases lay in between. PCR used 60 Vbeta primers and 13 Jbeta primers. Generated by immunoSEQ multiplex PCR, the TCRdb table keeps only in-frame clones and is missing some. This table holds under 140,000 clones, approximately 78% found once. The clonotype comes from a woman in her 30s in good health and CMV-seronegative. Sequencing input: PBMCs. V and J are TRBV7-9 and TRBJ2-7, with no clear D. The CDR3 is CASSKLSYEQYF. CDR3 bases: TGTGCCAGCAGCAAACTTAGCTACGAGCAGTACTTC.